The entry below gives a single T cell receptor beta chain sequence along with its context. Its specific antigen is unknown. The sample holds no much larger clone one base away, and base qualities are not on file. The source of the sample is a study of OX40 agonist ivuxolimab in advanced cancers. About the study as a whole: The costimulatory receptor OX40 (CD134) was targeted by ivuxolimab, a fully human IgG2 agonistic monoclonal antibody. Intravenous ivuxolimab was administered to patients every 2 weeks at six dose levels: 0.01, 0.1, 0.3, 1.5, 3 and 10 mg/kg. Of the roughly 52 dose-escalation patients, hepatocellular carcinoma was present in around 19, melanoma in approximately 15, renal cell carcinoma in 9 and head and neck cancer in 9. A male proportion of almost 85% and a mean age of 60 years, ranging from roughly 23 to 80, were recorded for the dose-escalation cohort. Prior anti-PD-1, anti-PD-L1 or anti-CTLA-4 therapy was permitted, and checkpoint inhibitors had been received by 40% to 50% of dose-escalation patients. Three dose-escalation patients achieved partial responses, one with hepatocellular carcinoma and two with cutaneous melanoma. The point of sequencing TCRbeta in the periphery was to test whether ivuxolimab changed TCR sequence diversity and drove clonal T-cell expansion. The paper reports the monotherapy dose-escalation portion (N of about 56 patients) of the phase I ivuxolimab trial.

Patients with a history of autoimmune disease or receiving systemic immunosuppression were excluded from the trial. Peripheral blood for TCR sequencing was collected from all dose cohorts at baseline, on cycle 4 day 1, and on cycle 7 day 1. The samples were taken from a phase I, first-in-human, multicenter, open-label dose-escalation trial of ivuxolimab. The trial enrolled adults with locally advanced or metastatic head and neck squamous cell, hepatocellular, melanoma or renal cell carcinoma. Before TCR sequencing, CD4+ and CD8+ T cells were separately sorted from peripheral blood. To sequence the TCRbeta CDR3 region, genomic DNA was isolated from the sorted cells. The immunoSEQ Assay was used for sequencing of TCRbeta CDR3 regions. TCRdb limited this immuneACCESS table to in-frame rearrangements with V and J called. A share of clones is missing; checked studies link under half to unresolved V genes, and the rest is unexplained. In this sample the table shows tens of thousands of clones, approximately 88% of which occur a single time. The ten top clones hold around 4.3% of the sample.

Paper-wide results and their limitations: In partial responders in the 0.1-3.0 mg/kg groups, normalized peripheral clonal expansion was found to be among the lowest, especially among CD8+ T cells. The antigen specificity of the peripheral T cells that underwent clonal expansion was not determined. After ivuxolimab, expanded clones were on average more numerous among CD8+ T cells than among CD4+ T cells. Low levels of normalized T-cell clonal expansion were also seen in some nonresponding patients. Clonal expansion of both CD4+ and CD8+ blood T cells was observed from baseline to week 6 at doses 0.1 to 3.0 mg/kg.

The CDR3 spans 13 residues, from the cysteine through the phenylalanine. Only the CDR3 region is kept as DNA, spanning 39 bases read in frame from base 1. Based on the germline V gene, the CDR1 and CDR2 sequences are MNHEY and SVGAGI. V sheds 2 bases and J sheds 8 bases, leaving 10 bases between their ends. The sequencing used CD4+ or CD8+ T cells sorted from blood, collected in a trial of the OX40 agonist ivuxolimab. Here the chain combines TRBV6-5 and TRBJ2-1; the D gene cannot be resolved reliably. This TCR was sampled from an adult with an advanced solid tumor such as melanoma, head and neck, liver or kidney cancer. This receptor has the CDR3 CASSYVGWDEQFF. DNA sequence: TGTGCCAGCAGTTACGTCGGCTGGGATGAGCAGTTCTTC.